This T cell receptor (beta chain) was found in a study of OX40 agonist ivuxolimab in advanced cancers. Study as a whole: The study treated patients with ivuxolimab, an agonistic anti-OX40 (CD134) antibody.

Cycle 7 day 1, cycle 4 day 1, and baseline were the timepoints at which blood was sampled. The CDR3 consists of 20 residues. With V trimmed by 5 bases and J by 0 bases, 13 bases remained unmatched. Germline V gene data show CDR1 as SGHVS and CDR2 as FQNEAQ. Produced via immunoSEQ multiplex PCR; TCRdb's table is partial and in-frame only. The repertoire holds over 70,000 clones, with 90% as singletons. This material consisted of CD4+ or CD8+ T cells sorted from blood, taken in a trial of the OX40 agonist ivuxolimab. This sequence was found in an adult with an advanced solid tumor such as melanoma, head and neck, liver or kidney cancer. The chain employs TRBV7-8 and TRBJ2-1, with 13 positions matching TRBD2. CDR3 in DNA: TGTGCCAGCAGCCATCCGGGACTAGCGGGATCCTATAGCTCCTACAATGAGCAGTTCTTC. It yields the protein CASSHPGLAGSYSSYNEQFF.